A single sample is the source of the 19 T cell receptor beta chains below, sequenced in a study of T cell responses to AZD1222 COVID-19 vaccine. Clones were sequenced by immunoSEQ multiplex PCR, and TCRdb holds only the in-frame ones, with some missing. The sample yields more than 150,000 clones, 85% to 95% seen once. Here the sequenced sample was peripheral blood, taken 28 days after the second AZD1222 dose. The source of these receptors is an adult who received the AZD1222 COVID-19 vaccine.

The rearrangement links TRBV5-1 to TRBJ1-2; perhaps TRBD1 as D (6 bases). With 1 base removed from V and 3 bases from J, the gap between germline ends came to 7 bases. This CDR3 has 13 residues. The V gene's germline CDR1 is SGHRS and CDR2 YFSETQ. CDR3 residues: CASSLPGDYGYTF. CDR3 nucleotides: TGCGCCAGCAGCTTGCCAGGGGACTATGGCTACACCTTC.

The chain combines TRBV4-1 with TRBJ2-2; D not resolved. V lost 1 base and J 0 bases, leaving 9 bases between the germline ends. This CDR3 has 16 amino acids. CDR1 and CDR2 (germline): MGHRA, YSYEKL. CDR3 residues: CASSQVSSTNTGELFF. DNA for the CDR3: TGCGCCAGCAGCCAAGTATCCTCTACGAACACCGGGGAGCTGTTTTTT.

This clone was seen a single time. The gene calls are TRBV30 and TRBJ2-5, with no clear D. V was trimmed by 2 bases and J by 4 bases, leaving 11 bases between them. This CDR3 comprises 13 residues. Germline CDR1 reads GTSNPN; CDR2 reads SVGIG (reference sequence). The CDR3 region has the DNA TGTGCCTGGAGTTTCAGTCACGGAGAGACCCAGTACTTC. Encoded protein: CAWSFSHGETQYF.

The CDR3 reads CASSLIPTLKGGYEKLFF. In nucleotides, the CDR3 is TGTGCCAGCAGCCTCATCCCCACCTTGAAAGGGGGGTATGAAAAACTGTTTTTT. The J gene is TRBJ1-4, the V gene TRBV7-9, with D possibly matching TRBD1 (6 bases). The V end lost 5 bases, the J end lost 6 bases, and 25 bases lay between the germline ends. Germline V gene lookup returns CDR1 SEHNR and CDR2 FQNEAQ (reference sequence). CDR3 length: 18 amino acids.

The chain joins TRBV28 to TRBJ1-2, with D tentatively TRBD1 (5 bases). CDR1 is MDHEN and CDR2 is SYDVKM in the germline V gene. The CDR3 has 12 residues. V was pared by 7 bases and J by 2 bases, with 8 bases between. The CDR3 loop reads CASTGTNYGYTF. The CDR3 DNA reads TGTGCCAGCACCGGGACGAACTATGGCTACACCTTC.

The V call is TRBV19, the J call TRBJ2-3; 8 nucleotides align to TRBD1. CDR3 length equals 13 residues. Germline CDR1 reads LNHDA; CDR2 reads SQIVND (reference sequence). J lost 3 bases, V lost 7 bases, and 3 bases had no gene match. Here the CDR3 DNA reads TGTGCCAGTACGGACAGGGTAACAGATACGCAGTATTTT. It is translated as CASTDRVTDTQYF. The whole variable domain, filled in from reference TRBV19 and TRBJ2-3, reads DGGITQSPKYLFRKEGQNVTLSCEQNLNHDAMYWYRQDPGQGLRLIYYSQIVNDFQKGDIAEGYSVSREKKESFPLTVTSAQKNPTAFYLCASTDRVTDTQYFGPGTRLTVL.

The CDR3 spells CSVDPPLANYGYTF. DNA of the CDR3: TGCAGCGTTGATCCCCCATTAGCTAACTATGGCTACACCTTC. V is TRBV29-1 and J is TRBJ1-2; no clear D gene. Trimming left V 3 bases short and J 0 bases short, with 11 bases between. Germline CDR1 is SQVTM and CDR2 is ANQGSEA. The CDR3 loop spans 14 amino acids. The full variable domain, in which reference TRBV29-1 and TRBJ1-2 provide the parts outside the CDR3, is SAVISQKPSRDICQRGTSLTIQCQVDSQVTMMFWYRQQPGQSLTLIATANQGSEATYESGFVIDKFPISRPNLTFSTLTVSNMSPEDSSIYLCSVDPPLANYGYTFGSGTRLTVV.

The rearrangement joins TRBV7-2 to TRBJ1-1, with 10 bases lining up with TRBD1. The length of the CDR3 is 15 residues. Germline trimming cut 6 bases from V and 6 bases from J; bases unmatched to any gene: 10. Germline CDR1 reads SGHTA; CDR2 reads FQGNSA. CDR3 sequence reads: CASSVTGGVQAEAFF. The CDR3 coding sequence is TGTGCCAGCAGTGTGACAGGGGGCGTACAGGCTGAAGCTTTCTTT.

The CDR3 coding sequence is TGTGCCAGCAGCGTCCCGACTGAAGCTTTCTTT. Amino acid sequence: CASSVPTEAFF. The chain combines TRBV5-8 with TRBJ1-1; unclear D gene. The ends were cut back, 4 bases at V and 5 bases at J, with 6 bases in the middle. The CDR3 spans 11 residues. The germline CDR1 and CDR2 sequences are SGHTS and YDEGEE. Based on the CDR3 plus reference TRBV5-8 and TRBJ1-1, the full variable domain is EAGVTQSPTHLIKTRGQQATLRCSPISGHTSVYWYQQALGLGLQFLLWYDEGEERNRGNFPPRFSGRQFPNYSSELNVNALELEDSALYLCASSVPTEAFFGQGTRLTVV.

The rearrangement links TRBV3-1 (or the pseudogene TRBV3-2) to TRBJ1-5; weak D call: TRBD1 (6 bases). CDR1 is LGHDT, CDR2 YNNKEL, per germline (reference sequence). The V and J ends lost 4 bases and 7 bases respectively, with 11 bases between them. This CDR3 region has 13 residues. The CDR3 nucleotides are TGTGCCAGCAGCCGACAGGATTCGCAGCCCCAGCATTTT. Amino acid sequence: CASSRQDSQPQHF.

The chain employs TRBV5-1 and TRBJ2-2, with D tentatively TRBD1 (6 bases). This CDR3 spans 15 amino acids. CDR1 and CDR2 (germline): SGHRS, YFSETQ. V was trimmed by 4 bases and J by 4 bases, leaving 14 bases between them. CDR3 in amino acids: CASSPGQRLTGELFF. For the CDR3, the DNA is TGCGCCAGCAGCCCAGGACAGAGACTCACCGGGGAGCTGTTTTTT.

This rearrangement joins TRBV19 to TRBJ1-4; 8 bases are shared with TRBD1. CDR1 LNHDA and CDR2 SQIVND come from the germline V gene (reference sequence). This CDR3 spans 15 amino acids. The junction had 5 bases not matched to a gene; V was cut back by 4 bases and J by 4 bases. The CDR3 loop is CASSSDRGHNEKLFF. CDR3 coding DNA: TGTGCCAGTAGTAGCGACAGGGGACATAATGAAAAACTGTTTTTT. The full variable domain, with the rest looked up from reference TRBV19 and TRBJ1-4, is DGGITQSPKYLFRKEGQNVTLSCEQNLNHDAMYWYRQDPGQGLRLIYYSQIVNDFQKGDIAEGYSVSREKKESFPLTVTSAQKNPTAFYLCASSSDRGHNEKLFFGSGTQLSVL.

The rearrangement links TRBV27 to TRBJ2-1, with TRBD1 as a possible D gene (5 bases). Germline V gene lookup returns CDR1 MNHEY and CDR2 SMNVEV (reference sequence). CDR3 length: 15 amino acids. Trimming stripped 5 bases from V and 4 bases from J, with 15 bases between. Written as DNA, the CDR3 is TGTGCCAGCAGTGTCAGGGCCTTGGAGTACAATGAGCAGTTCTTC. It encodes CASSVRALEYNEQFF.

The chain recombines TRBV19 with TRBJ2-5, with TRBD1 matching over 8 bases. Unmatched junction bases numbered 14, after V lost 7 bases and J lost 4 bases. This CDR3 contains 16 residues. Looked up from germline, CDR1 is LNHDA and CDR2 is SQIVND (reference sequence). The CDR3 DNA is TGTGCCAGTAAGCGGACAGGGTCCGGTCGGGGAGAGACCCAGTACTTC. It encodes CASKRTGSGRGETQYF.

The CDR3 protein is CASSETKTLGEQFF. As DNA, the CDR3 is TGTGCCAGCAGCGAAACTAAAACCCTCGGTGAGCAGTTCTTC. The chain has TRBV7-8 and TRBJ2-1; the D is unclear. Trimming removed 5 bases from V and 9 bases from J, with 17 bases in between. Looked up from germline, CDR1 is SGHVS and CDR2 is FQNEAQ. The CDR3 is 14 amino acids. The full variable domain, its missing parts supplied by reference TRBV7-8 and TRBJ2-1, is GAGVSQSPRYKVAKRGQDVALRCDPISGHVSLFWYQQALGQGPEFLTYFQNEAQLDKSGLPSDRFFAERPEGSVSTLKIQRTQQEDSAVYLCASSETKTLGEQFFGPGTRLTVL.

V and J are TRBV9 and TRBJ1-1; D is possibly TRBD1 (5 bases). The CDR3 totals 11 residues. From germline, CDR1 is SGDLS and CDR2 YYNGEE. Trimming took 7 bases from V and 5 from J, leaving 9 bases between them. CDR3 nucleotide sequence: TGTGCCAGCGGGGCAGGGACTGAAGCTTTCTTT. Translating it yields CASGAGTEAFF.

CDR3: CASSLRTGVGQPQHF. The CDR3 DNA sequence: TGTGCCAGCAGCCTCCGGACAGGGGTGGGTCAGCCCCAGCATTTT. This chain joins TRBV7-2 and TRBJ1-5, with 9 bases matching TRBD1. This CDR3 spans 15 amino acids. Trimming removed 5 bases from V and 6 bases from J; junction bases left unmatched: 8. Germline-derived CDR1 and CDR2 are SGHTA and FQGNSA.

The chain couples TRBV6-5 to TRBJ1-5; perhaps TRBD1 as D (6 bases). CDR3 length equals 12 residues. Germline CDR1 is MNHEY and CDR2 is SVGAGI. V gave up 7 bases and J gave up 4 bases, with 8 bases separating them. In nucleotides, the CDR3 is TGTGCCAGCACTACAGGGAATCAGCCCCAGCATTTT. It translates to CASTTGNQPQHF.

CDR3 protein: CASSQDRWGQGDYGYTF. The CDR3 DNA reads TGTGCCAGCAGCCAAGATCGTTGGGGACAGGGGGACTATGGCTACACCTTC. This sequence joins TRBV4-2 and TRBJ1-2; TRBD1 matches at 11 bases. The germline gives CDR1 LGHNA, CDR2 YNFKEQ. The ends lost 0 bases at V and 3 bases at J; junction bases unmatched: 6. This CDR3 is 17 amino acids long.